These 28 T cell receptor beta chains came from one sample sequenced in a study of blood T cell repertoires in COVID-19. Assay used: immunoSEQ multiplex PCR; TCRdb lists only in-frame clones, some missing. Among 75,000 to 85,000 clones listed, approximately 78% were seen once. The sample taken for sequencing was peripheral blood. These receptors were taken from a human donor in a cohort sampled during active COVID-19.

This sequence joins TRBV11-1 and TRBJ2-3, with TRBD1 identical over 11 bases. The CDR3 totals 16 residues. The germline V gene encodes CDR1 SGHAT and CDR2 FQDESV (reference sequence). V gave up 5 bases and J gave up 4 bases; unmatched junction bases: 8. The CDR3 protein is CASSHGQGAGPDTQYF. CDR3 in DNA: TGTGCCAGCAGCCACGGACAGGGGGCAGGACCAGATACGCAGTATTTT.

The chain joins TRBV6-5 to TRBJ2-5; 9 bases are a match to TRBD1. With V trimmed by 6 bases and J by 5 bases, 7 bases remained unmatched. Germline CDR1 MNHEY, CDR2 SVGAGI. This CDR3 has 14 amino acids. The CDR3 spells CASRPGQGFETQYF. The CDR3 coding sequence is TGTGCCAGCAGACCGGGACAGGGCTTCGAGACCCAGTACTTC.

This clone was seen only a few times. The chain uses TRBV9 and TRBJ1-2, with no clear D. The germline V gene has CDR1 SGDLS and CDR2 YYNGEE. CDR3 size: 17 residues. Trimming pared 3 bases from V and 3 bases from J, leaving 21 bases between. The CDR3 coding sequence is TGTGCCAGCAGCGAGCCGAGACTGGGAGGTATCGACTATGGCTACACCTTC. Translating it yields CASSEPRLGGIDYGYTF.

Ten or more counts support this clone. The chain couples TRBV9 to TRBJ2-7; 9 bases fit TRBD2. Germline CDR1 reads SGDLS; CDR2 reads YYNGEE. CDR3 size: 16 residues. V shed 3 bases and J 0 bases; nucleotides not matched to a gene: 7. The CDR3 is CASSGRSGGSSYEQYF. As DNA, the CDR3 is TGTGCCAGCAGCGGGCGTAGCGGGGGCAGCTCCTACGAGCAGTACTTC.

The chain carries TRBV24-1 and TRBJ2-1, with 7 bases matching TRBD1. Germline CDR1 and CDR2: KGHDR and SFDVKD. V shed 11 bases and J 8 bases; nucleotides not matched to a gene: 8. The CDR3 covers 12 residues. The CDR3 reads CAIGQAAYEQFF. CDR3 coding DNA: TGTGCCATCGGACAGGCCGCGTATGAGCAGTTCTTC.

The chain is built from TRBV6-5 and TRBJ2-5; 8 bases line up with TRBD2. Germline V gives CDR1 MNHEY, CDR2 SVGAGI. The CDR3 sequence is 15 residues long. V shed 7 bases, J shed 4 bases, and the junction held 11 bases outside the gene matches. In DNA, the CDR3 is TGTGCCAGCACCCCGACCGGGGGGGCTCCAGAGACCCAGTACTTC. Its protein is CASTPTGGAPETQYF.

CDR3 nucleotide sequence: TGTGCCAGCAGTTGGGACAGATACTATGGCTACACCTTC. Amino acids: CASSWDRYYGYTF. The genes are TRBV27 and TRBJ1-2; 7 bases agree with TRBD1. There are 13 residues in the CDR3. Germline CDR1 reads MNHEY; CDR2 reads SMNVEV (reference sequence). The junction had 2 bases not matched to a gene; V was cut back by 4 bases and J by 3 bases.

The CDR3 DNA reads TGTGCCAGCAGCCCCAGCGGGGACTCCTACGAGCAGTACTTC. It translates to CASSPSGDSYEQYF. The J gene is TRBJ2-7, the V gene TRBV7-9; 7 bases align to TRBD2. Looked up from germline, CDR1 is SEHNR and CDR2 is FQNEAQ (reference sequence). The V gene end was trimmed by 5 bases and the J gene end by 0 bases; junction bases not matched to a gene: 4. This CDR3 has 14 residues.

Here the CDR3 reads CASSLGPSAGGPNEQFF. In DNA form, the CDR3 reads TGTGCCAGCAGCTTAGGGCCCTCAGCGGGGGGGCCCAATGAGCAGTTCTTC. The chain has TRBV11-2 and TRBJ2-1; TRBD2 matches 10 bases. With V trimmed by 1 base and J by 6 bases, 9 bases remained unmatched. Per the germline V gene, CDR1 is SGHAT and CDR2 is FQNNGV. The CDR3 is 17 residues long.

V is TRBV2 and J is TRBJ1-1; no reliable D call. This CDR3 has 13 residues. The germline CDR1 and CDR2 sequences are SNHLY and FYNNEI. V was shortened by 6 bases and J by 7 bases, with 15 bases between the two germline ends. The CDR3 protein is CASRAGGSGEAFF. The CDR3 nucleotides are TGTGCCAGCAGGGCCGGAGGGAGCGGTGAAGCTTTCTTT.

CDR3 amino acids: CASTLDRVSDTQYF. The CDR3 coding sequence is TGTGCCAGTACCTTAGACAGGGTATCAGATACGCAGTATTTT. This chain links TRBV19 with TRBJ2-3; 7 bases align to TRBD1. From germline, CDR1 is LNHDA and CDR2 SQIVND (reference sequence). This CDR3 has 14 amino acids. The trim removed 7 bases at V and 4 bases at J, leaving 8 bases unmatched.

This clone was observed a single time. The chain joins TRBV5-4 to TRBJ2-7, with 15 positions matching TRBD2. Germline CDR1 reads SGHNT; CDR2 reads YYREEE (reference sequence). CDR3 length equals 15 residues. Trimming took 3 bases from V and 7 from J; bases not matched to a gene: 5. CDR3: CASSWGLAGGGEQYF. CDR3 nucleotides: TGTGCCAGCAGCTGGGGACTAGCGGGAGGTGGGGAGCAGTACTTC.

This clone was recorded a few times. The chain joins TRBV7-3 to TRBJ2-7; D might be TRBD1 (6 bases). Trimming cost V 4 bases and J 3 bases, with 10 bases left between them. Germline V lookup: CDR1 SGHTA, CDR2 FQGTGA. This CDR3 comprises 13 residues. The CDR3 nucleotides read TGTGCCAGCAGCTCCTCACAGGGCTACGAGCAGTACTTC. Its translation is CASSSSQGYEQYF.

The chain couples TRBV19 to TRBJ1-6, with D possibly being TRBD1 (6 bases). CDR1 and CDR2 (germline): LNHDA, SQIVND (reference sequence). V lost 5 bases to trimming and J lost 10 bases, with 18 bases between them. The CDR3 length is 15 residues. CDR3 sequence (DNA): TGTGCCAGTAGTCCCCGACAGGACCGAGGATCACCCCTCCACTTT. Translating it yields CASSPRQDRGSPLHF.

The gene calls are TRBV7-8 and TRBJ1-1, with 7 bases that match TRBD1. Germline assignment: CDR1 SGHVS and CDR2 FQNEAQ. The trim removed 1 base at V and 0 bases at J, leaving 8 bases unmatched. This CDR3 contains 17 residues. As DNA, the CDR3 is TGTGCCAGCAGCTTAGGGGGACAGCTGATTCTGAACACTGAAGCTTTCTTT. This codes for CASSLGGQLILNTEAFF.

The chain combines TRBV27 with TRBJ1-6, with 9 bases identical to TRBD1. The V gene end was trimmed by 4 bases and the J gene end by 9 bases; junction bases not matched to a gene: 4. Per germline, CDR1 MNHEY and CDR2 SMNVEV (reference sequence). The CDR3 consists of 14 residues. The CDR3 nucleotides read TGTGCCAGCAGTTCGGGACAGGGAGGTTCACCCCTCCACTTT. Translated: CASSSGQGGSPLHF.

This chain's CDR3 is CASSLSWQDGNTIYF. CDR3 sequence (DNA): TGTGCCAGCAGCTTATCATGGCAAGATGGAAACACCATATATTTT. The V gene is TRBV11-2, the J gene TRBJ1-3; D is undetermined. This CDR3 is 15 amino acids long. CDR1 is SGHAT and CDR2 is FQNNGV in the germline V gene. V was cut by 2 bases and J by 3 bases, with 11 bases left in between.

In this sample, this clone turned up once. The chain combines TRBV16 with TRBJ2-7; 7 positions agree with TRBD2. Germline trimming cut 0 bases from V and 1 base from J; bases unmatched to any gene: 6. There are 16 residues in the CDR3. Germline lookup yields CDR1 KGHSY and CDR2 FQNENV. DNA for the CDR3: TGTGCCAGCAGCCAATCGACTAGCCGCCTTTCCTACGAGCAGTACTTC. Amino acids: CASSQSTSRLSYEQYF.

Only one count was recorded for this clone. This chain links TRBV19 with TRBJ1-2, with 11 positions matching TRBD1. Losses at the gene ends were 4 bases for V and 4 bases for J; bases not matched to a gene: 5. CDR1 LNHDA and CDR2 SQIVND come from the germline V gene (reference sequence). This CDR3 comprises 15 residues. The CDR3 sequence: CASSTAGQGGYGYTF. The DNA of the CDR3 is TGTGCCAGTAGTACCGCGGGACAGGGGGGCTATGGCTACACCTTC.

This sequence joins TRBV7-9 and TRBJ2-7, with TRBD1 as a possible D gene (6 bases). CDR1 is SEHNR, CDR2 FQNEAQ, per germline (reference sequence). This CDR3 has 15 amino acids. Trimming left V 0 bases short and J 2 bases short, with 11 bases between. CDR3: CASSLAIRDTYEQYF. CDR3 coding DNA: TGTGCCAGCAGCTTAGCTATAAGGGACACCTACGAGCAGTACTTC.

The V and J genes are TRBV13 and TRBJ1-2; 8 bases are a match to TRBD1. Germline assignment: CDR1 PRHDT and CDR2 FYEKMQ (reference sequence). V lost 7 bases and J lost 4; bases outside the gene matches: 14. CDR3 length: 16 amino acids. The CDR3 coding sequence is TGTGCCAGCAACGACAGGGGTGTTGGGGCCTTCTATGGCTACACCTTC. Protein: CASNDRGVGAFYGYTF.

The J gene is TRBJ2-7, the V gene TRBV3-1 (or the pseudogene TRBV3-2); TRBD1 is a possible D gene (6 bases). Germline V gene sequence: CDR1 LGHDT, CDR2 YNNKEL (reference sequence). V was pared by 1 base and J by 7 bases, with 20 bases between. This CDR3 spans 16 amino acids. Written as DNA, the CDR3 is TGTGCCAGCAGCCAAGTGGACGGGACAAGCACGGGGGAGCAGTACTTC. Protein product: CASSQVDGTSTGEQYF.

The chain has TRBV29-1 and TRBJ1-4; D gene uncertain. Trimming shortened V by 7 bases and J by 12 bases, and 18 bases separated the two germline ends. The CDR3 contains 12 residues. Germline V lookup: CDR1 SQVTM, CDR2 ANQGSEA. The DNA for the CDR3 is TGCAGCGCTGCGGGCAGCTCGCAGGAACTGTTTTTT. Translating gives CSAAGSSQELFF.

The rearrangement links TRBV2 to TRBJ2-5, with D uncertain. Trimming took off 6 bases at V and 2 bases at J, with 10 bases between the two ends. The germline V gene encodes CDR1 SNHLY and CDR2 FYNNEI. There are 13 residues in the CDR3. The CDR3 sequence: CASRPTTQETQYF. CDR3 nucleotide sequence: TGTGCCAGCAGGCCTACTACTCAAGAGACCCAGTACTTC.

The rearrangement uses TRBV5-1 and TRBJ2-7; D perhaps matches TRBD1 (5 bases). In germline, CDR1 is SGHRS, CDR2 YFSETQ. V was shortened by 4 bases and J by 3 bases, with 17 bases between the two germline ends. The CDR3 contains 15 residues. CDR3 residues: CASSPNPDKIYEQYF. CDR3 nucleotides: TGCGCCAGCAGCCCCAACCCGGACAAGATCTACGAGCAGTACTTC.

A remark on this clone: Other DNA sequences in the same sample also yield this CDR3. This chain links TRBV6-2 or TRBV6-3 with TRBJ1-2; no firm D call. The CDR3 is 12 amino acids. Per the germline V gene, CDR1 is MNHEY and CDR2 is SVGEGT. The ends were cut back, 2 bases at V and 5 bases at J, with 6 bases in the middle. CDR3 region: CASSYAGYGYTF. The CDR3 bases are TGTGCCAGCAGTTACGCGGGTTATGGCTACACCTTC.

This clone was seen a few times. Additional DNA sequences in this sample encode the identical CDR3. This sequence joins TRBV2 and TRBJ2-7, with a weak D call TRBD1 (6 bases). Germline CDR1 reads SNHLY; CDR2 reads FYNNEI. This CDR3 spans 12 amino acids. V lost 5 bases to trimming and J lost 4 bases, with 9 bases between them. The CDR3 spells CASSYREYEQYF. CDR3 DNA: TGTGCCAGCAGTTACAGGGAGTACGAGCAGTACTTC.

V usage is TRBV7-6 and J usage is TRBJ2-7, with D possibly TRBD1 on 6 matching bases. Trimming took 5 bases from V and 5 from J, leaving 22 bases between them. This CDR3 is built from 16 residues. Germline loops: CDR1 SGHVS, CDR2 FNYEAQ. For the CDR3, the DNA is TGTGCCAGCAGCCCGAACCCAGGGGTACCTCTGGACGAGCAGTACTTC. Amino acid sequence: CASSPNPGVPLDEQYF. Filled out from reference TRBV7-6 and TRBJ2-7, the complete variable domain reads GAGVSQSPRYKVTKRGQDVALRCDPISGHVSLYWYRQALGQGPEFLTYFNYEAQQDKSGLPNDRFSAERPEGSISTLTIQRTEQRDSAMYRCASSPNPGVPLDEQYFGPGTRLTVT.